This TCR beta chain was recovered during a study of shared clonotypes between healthy human individuals. Worth noting for this clone: Its antigen is not identified. Distinct nucleotide sequences in the sample also encode this CDR3.

Study-wide results and caveats: Researchers found naive subsets generally carried larger estimated richness than memory subsets.

The test was conducted at deep level. Each sorted subset replicate got 200 ng genomic DNA, around 29,000 genomes. Some clones are missing from TCRdb's copy, which holds only in-frame ones; the method was immunoSEQ multiplex PCR. The table shows 2 million to 2.5 million clones, with about 90% occurring only once. Germline lookup yields CDR1 DFQATT and CDR2 SNEGSKA (reference sequence). The CDR3 runs 11 residues. V was trimmed by 4 bases and J by 4 bases, leaving 7 bases between them. This rearrangement joins TRBV20-1 to TRBJ2-5, with unresolved D. Sequencing was performed on naive CD4+ T cells from PBMCs. Subset of the sample: CD45RA+ positively selected. This TCR was recovered from a man younger than 35 in good health. Some clones in this sample may be carry-over from other donors' samples. The CDR3 reads CSAKLGETQYF. The CDR3, as DNA: TGCAGTGCTAAACTCGGAGAGACCCAGTACTTC.